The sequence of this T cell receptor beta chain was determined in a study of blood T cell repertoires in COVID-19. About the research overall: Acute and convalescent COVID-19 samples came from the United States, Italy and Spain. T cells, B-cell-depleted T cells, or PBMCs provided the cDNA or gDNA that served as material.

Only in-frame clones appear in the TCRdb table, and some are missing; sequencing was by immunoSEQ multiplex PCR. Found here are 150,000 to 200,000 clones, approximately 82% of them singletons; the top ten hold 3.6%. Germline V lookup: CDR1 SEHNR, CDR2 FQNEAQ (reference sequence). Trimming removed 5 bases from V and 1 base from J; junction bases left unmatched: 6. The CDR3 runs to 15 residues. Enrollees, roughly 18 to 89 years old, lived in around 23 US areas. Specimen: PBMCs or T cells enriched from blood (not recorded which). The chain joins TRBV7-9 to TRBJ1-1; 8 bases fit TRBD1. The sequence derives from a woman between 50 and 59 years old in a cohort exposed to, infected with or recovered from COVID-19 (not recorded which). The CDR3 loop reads CASSPGGQANTEAFF. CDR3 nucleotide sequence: TGTGCCAGCAGCCCGGGGGGACAGGCGAACACTGAAGCTTTCTTT.